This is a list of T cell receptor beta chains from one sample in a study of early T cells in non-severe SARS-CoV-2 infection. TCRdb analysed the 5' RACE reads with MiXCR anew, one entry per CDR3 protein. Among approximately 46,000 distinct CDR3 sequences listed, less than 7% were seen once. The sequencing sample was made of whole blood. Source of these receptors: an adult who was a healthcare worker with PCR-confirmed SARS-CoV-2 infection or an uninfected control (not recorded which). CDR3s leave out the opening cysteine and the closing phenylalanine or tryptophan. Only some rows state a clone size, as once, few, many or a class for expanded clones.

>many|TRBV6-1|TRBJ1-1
ASSAPGSSMGF
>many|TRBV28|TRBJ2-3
ASSPGLTDTQY
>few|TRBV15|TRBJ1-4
ATSRDRRGEVAEKLF
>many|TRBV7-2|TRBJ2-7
ASSSPATASHEQY
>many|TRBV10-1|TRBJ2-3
ASSESGSGTDTQY
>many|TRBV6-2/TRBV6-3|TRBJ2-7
ASSPTGVPSYEQY
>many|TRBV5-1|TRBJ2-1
ASGSVAGDNEQF
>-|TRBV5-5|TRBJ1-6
ASSFHTGLNNSPLH
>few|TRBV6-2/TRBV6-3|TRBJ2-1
ASSQGTFQYNEQF
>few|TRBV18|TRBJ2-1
ASSPRAGINEQF
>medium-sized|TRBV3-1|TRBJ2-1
ASSQDLLAGPGREQF
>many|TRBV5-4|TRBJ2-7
ASSLPGQSSYEQY
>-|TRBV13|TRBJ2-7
ASSLGGLGYEQY
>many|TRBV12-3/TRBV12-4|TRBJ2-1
ASNLGQGREQF
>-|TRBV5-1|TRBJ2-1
ASSPADRTSYNEQF
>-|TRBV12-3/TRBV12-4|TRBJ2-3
ASSLDGVSTDTQY
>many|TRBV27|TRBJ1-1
ASSSRGRTEAF
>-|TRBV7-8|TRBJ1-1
ASSLGQGDTEAF
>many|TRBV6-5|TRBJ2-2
ASSSDGPSGELF
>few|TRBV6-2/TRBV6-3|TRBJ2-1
ASSYEAGSYNEQF
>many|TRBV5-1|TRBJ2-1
ASSHGQGANEQF
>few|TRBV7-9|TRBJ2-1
ASSYTGSPHFNEQF
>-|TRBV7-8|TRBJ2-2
ASSLGWGTTGELF
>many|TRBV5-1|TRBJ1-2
ASSLGPAYGYT
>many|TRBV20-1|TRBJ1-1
SASRGNTEAF
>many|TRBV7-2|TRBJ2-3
ASSGSGRGADTQY
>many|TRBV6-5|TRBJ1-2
ASSYSKEGNYGYT
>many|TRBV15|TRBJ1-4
ATSREARGGNEKLF
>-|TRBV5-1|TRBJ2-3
ASSRDRGPADTQY
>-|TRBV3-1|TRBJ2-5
ASSQNSGGIKTQY
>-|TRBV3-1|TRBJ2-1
ASSLRDAWSNEQF
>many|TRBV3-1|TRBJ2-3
ASSQGSATDTQY
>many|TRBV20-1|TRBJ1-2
SARDHSPTVGYT
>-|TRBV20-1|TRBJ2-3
SAFPQLAGATDTQY
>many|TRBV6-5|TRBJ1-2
ASSYRAGGYGYT
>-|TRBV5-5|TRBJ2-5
ASSLMGAEETQY
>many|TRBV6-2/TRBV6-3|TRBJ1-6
ASSYSTGRNSPLH
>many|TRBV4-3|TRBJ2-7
ASSQDLTGSSYEQY
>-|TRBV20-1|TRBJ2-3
SARGDTQY
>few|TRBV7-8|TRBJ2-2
ASSFFSGQGTGELF
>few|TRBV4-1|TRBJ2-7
ASSHEGTALY
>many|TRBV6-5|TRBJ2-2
ASSYSDGLNTGELF
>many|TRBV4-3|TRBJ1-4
ASSQDGQGDEKLF
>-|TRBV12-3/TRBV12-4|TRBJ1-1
ASSFIGGKNTEAF
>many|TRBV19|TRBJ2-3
ASKPTSTDTQY
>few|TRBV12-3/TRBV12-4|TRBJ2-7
ASSLSGGEYEQY
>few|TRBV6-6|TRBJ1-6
ASMSATGASSPLH
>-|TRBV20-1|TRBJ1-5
SALAGGQPQH
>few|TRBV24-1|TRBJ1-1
ATSGFPGATF
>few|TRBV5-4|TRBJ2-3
ASSSLAGDTDTQY
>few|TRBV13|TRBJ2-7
ASSPRGIGEQY
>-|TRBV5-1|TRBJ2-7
ASSLAQGAYEQY
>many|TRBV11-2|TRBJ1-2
ASSRDQGAYGYT
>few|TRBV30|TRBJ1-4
AWSVRTGKLF
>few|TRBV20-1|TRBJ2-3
SALIATDTQY
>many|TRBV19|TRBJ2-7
ASSRRNEQY
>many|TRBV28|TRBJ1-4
ASRRTVTNEKLF
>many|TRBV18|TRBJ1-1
ASSPGGRLTEAF
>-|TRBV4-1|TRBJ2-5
ASSPGASSGETQY